This TCR beta chain was profiled in a study of blood T cell repertoires in COVID-19. Overall study context: Specimens from acute and convalescent COVID-19 originated in the United States, Italy and Spain. Sample material is recorded as cDNA or gDNA derived from T cells, B-cell-depleted T cells, or PBMCs.

The CDR3 contains 15 residues. V lost 2 bases to trimming and J lost 2 bases, with 11 bases between them. The germline CDR1 and CDR2 sequences are SGHDT and YYEEEE. In the authors' workflow: By means of reference gene primer amplification, nucleated cell counts were estimated. TCRdb's table, derived via immunoSEQ multiplex PCR, lists solely in-frame clones and lacks some. V and J calls and clone size are copied from that table; D and trimming were computed from the DNA. The table lists 200,000 to 300,000 clones, about 84% of them singletons, with 6% to 9.5% in the top ten. This TCR was recovered from a woman older than 75 with acute or convalescent COVID-19. The chain joins TRBV5-6 to TRBJ2-1; D possibly corresponds to TRBD1 (6 bases). The source material was peripheral blood. CDR3 DNA: TGTGCCAGCAGCTTAGCAGGGGTCACCTACAATGAGCAGTTCTTC. Its translation is CASSLAGVTYNEQFF.